This TCR beta chain was profiled in a study of blood T cell repertoires in COVID-19. The overall study: From the United States, Italy and Spain came samples of acute and convalescent COVID-19. Nucleic acid was either cDNA or gDNA, and it came from T cells, B-cell-depleted T cells, or PBMCs.

Authors' processing steps: Reference gene primer amplification gave estimated nucleated cell counts. Clones were sequenced by immunoSEQ multiplex PCR, and TCRdb holds only the in-frame ones, with some missing. From that table come the V and J calls and clone size; the DNA was used to work out D and trimming. Among 470,000 or so clones, around 88% were seen once, and the ten largest hold 4% to 4.5%. Trimming pared 3 bases from V and 5 bases from J, leaving 8 bases between. This CDR3 contains 13 residues. Germline CDR1 reads MGHRA; CDR2 reads YSYEKL. The gene calls are TRBV4-1 and TRBJ1-5; D ambiguous. The sequencing input was peripheral blood. The receptor was isolated from a woman aged 30 to 39 with acute or convalescent COVID-19. DNA for the CDR3: TGCGCCAGCAGCCAGGTAGTTGATCAGCCCCAGCATTTT. Amino acids: CASSQVVDQPQHF.